This T cell receptor beta chain was sequenced for a study of radiotherapy plus CTLA-4 blockade in lung cancer. Overall study: Objective responses were seen in under 20% of patients, disease control in approximately 30%.

The assay was immunoSEQ multiplex PCR, and TCRdb's table has in-frame clones only and misses some. The sample shows 90,000 or so clones, 70% to 90% of them seen only once. Trimming cost V 3 bases and J 10 bases, with 9 bases left between them. Germline V lookup: CDR1 MDHEN, CDR2 SYDVKM. This CDR3 is built from 12 residues. V gene TRBV28 combines with J gene TRBJ2-2; D ambiguous. The source was peripheral blood, collected from a patient treated with radiotherapy plus ipilimumab. This receptor was identified in a human donor with non-small cell lung cancer who had a partial response to radiotherapy plus ipilimumab. CDR3 protein: CASSFSRAELFF. The CDR3 DNA follows: TGTGCCAGCAGTTTTTCGCGCGCGGAGCTGTTTTTT.